Below, one TCR beta chain is given with its context. Other DNA sequences within the sample encode an identical CDR3. The data were obtained in a study of shared clonotypes between healthy human individuals. Genomic DNA for unsorted samples, which was extracted with the QIAamp DNA Blood Mini kit, came from 81 million or so PBMCs. V gave up 3 bases and J gave up 1 base, with 6 bases separating them. CDR3 length: 13 residues. Germline loops: CDR1 LNHNV, CDR2 YYDKDF (reference sequence). TCRdb's copy holds only in-frame clones and misses some; the assay was immunoSEQ multiplex PCR. This table holds around 530,000 clones, around three quarters found once.

The specimen was PBMCs. The chain is built from TRBV15 and TRBJ1-1; TRBD1 is a possible D gene (6 bases). The receptor comes from a middle-aged woman in good health. Some clones in this sample may be carry-over from other donors' samples. CDR3 sequence: CATSRTGNTEAFF. For the CDR3, the DNA is TGTGCCACCAGCAGGACAGGGAACACTGAAGCTTTCTTT.